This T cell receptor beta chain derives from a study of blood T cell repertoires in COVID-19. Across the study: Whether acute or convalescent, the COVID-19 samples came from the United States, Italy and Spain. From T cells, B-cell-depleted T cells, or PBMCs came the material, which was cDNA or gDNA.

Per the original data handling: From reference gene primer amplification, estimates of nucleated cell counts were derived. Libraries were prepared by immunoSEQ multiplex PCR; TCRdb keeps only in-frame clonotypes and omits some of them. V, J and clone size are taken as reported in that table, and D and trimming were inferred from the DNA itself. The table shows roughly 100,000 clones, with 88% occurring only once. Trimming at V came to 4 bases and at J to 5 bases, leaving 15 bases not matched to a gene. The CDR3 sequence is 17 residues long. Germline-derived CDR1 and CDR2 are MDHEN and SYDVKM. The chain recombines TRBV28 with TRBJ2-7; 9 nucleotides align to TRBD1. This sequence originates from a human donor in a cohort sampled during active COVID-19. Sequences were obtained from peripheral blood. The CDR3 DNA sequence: TGTGCCAGCAGTTCGGTTACCGGACAGGGGACCGTCCACGAGCAGTACTTC. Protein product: CASSSVTGQGTVHEQYF. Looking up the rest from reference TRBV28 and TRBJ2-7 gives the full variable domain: DVKVTQSSRYLVKRTGEKVFLECVQDMDHENMFWYRQDPGLGLRLIYFSYDVKMKEKGDIPEGYSVSREKKERFSLILESASTNQTSMYLCASSSVTGQGTVHEQYFGPGTRLTVT.